This TCR beta chain was found in a study of T-cell reconstitution after alpha-beta-depleted transplantation in children (dated by TCRdb to the mid-2010s). About the investigation overall: Using TCR repertoire profiling, the study followed T-cell immune reconstitution in a quantitative way in children after TCRalphabeta/CD19-depleted allogeneic hematopoietic cell transplantation. Findings and caveats that apply to the study as a whole: Hyperexpanded clone frequencies declined over subsequent months; after one year, T-cell counts and TCRbeta diversity were mostly attributed to newly produced T cells. In some patients, high TCRbeta diversity at day 60 was attributed to recipient T cells and intrathymic progenitors that had survived conditioning. Apparently early alphabetaT-cell count recovery about two months after transplant reportedly relied on only several hundred rapidly expanded clones derived from non-depleted graft cells.

Preparation of the library involved PCR. Sequencer: Illumina HiSeq 2500. To normalize quantification of the TCRbeta repertoire, the TCR libraries were built with molecular barcoding that relied on unique molecular identifiers. TCRdb reprocessed the public reads (quality trimming at Q25 with fastp, clone calling with MiXCR) and kept in-frame beta chains. Under each unique CDR3 protein, matching rows form one entry showing the most common genes and DNA. This sample holds about 1,000,000 distinct CDR3 sequences; around 30% were observed only once. The ten largest account for under 30% of the sample. In this sample, this clonotype turned up many times. Its antigen is not yet known. No base-level quality is on record; no much larger clone is a single base apart. The meaning of the sample's treatment or condition label: allogeneic hematopoietic cell transplantation with graft depleted of TCRalphabeta T cells and CD19 B cells. Transplant recipients were children who received TCRalphabeta/CD19-depleted allogeneic hematopoietic cell grafts.

The receptor comes from a boy under three years old who had a stem cell transplant for SCID, so the T cells may come from the graft donor. The starting material was PBMCs, mostly from graft donor cells, obtained 360 days after TCRalphabeta/CD19-depleted stem cell transplant.

This receptor carries the CDR3 CASSLDGKSGWSTGELFF. In nucleotides, the sequence is TGTGCCAGCAGCTTAGATGGCAAATCAGGGTGGAGCACCGGGGAGCTGTTTTTT. Here the chain combines TRBV11-2 and TRBJ2-2; the D gene is possibly TRBD1, with 5 bases matching. The CDR3 has 18 amino acids, counting the end cysteine and phenylalanine. Only the CDR3 portion is preserved as DNA: 54 bases, with reading frame beginning at the first base. CDR1 and CDR2 are read off the germline V gene as SGHAT and FQNNGV. A distance of 18 bases separates the germline ends of V and J, which lose 0 bases and 4 bases respectively.